These T cell receptor beta chains were read from a single sample in a study of T-cell memory formation after mild COVID-19. Via MiXCR, TCRdb re-called the 5' RACE reads, giving one row per CDR3 protein. The sample consists of 300,000 to 350,000 distinct CDR3 sequences, roughly a fifth of them appearing once. The material sequenced was PBMCs or a T cell subset sorted from them (not recorded which). These receptors were obtained from a man between 18 and 35 years old who had mild COVID-19 (a few samples of this study predate the infection). Cell type and time point are not known. Each CDR3 is given without its conserved first and last residue. A D gene is named only where the DNA matches it firmly.

j_gene,d_gene,v_gene,CDR3aa
TRBJ1-1,.,TRBV5-4,ASSMPRNTEAF
TRBJ2-2,TRBD2,TRBV19,ASSRGETGTGELF
TRBJ2-3,TRBD1,TRBV6-2/TRBV6-3,ASSYGSIRGSTDTQY
TRBJ2-5,.,TRBV14,ASSQRTETQY
TRBJ1-4,.,TRBV4-3,ASSRASGAREKLF
TRBJ1-2,.,TRBV3-1,ASTGDDYGYT
TRBJ1-1,TRBD1,TRBV12-3/TRBV12-4,ASSLGQGGVTEAF
TRBJ2-1,TRBD2,TRBV4-2,ASSQDSGGPNEQF
TRBJ2-5,.,TRBV11-2,ASSLGVETQY
TRBJ1-1,.,TRBV5-1,ASSSREGYTEAF
TRBJ2-7,.,TRBV12-3/TRBV12-4,ASSDDYYEQY
TRBJ2-3,TRBD2,TRBV5-1,ASSLGLAGGPADTQY
TRBJ1-3,.,TRBV29-1,SGRSGNTIY
TRBJ2-5,.,TRBV11-2,ATARTRGGDQY
TRBJ2-5,TRBD2,TRBV9,ASSVGGSSGAETETQY
TRBJ1-5,TRBD1,TRBV10-3,ATATGEGNQPQH